Listed here are 6 T cell receptor beta chains from one sample, sequenced in a study of tumor and adjacent non-tumor tissue in lung cancer. This sample's RNA came from whole unsorted tissue. TCRbeta libraries were built with three rounds of nested PCR, modified from ARM-PCR. From the multiplex PCR reads, TCRdb called clonotypes with MiXCR, one entry per CDR3 protein. The sample lists 120,000 or so distinct CDR3 sequences, 55% to 75% occurring once. The sample taken for sequencing was lung tumor tissue. All receptors come from a man younger than 45 with non-small cell lung cancer.

In this sample, this clonotype turned up many times. As DNA, the CDR3 is TGCGCCAGCAGCCCTGAAAGCGGTATGAACACTGAAGCTTTCTTT. Encoded protein: CASSPESGMNTEAFF. This chain joins TRBV5-1 and TRBJ1-1; D ambiguous. This CDR3 spans 15 amino acids. Trimming stripped 4 bases from V and 0 bases from J, with 13 bases between. Germline CDR1 SGHRS, CDR2 YFSETQ.

A word on this clonotype: One end of the junction fails to match germline, which may point to a read error. This chain uses TRBV7-9 with TRBJ2-1; maybe TRBD1 (6 bases). The germline V gene encodes CDR1 SEHNR and CDR2 FQNEAQ (reference sequence). The CDR3 is made up of 16 amino acids. The CDR3 coding sequence is TGTACCAGCAGCTTAGAGGGGCGGCAGGGGTACAATGAGCAGTTCTTC. Translation: CTSSLEGRQGYNEQFF.

Note on this clonotype: Possible read error: a much larger clone is one base away. The CDR3 does not close with the conserved phenylalanine or tryptophan, likely indicating a read error. V gene TRBV4-3 combines with J gene TRBJ2-7; D call uncertain. The V end was cut by 3 bases, the J end by 1 base, with 10 bases between. The CDR3 length is 14 residues. Germline V gene data show CDR1 as LGHNA and CDR2 as YSLEER. The CDR3, as DNA: TGCGCCAGCAGCCAGCAACCGAATTCCTACGAGCAGTACTCC. Its protein product is CASSQQPNSYEQYS.

About this clonotype itself: With a much larger clone just one base away, this may be a read error. This sequence joins TRBV10-1 and TRBJ1-5, with D perhaps matching TRBD1 (5 bases). The CDR3 length is 16 residues. Germline V gene lookup returns CDR1 WNHNN and CDR2 SYGVQD (reference sequence). CDR3: CDIPGHPLYSNQPQHF. CDR3 nucleotides: TGCGACATCCCCGGACATCCCCTGTATAGCAATCAGCCCCAGCATTTT.

Only a few counts were recorded for this clonotype. This may be a read error, as it is one base from a much larger clone. The chain carries TRBV10-2 and TRBJ2-3; 8 bases match TRBD2. CDR1 WSHSY and CDR2 SAAADI come from the germline V gene. The CDR3 consists of 14 residues. CDR3 coding DNA: TGCGTCAGCAAGCGGGGGTTAAGTACAGATACGCAGTATTTT. Translated, it gives CVSKRGLSTDTQYF.

The chain links TRBV4-3 to TRBJ2-5; D gene unclear. The germline gives CDR1 LGHNA, CDR2 YSLEER. The germline V and J ends were trimmed by 1 base and 2 bases, with 11 bases remaining between them. The CDR3 spans 15 residues. The CDR3 spells CASSQVRAGQETQYF. The CDR3 region has the DNA TGCGCCAGCAGCCAAGTCCGGGCCGGACAAGAGACCCAGTACTTC.